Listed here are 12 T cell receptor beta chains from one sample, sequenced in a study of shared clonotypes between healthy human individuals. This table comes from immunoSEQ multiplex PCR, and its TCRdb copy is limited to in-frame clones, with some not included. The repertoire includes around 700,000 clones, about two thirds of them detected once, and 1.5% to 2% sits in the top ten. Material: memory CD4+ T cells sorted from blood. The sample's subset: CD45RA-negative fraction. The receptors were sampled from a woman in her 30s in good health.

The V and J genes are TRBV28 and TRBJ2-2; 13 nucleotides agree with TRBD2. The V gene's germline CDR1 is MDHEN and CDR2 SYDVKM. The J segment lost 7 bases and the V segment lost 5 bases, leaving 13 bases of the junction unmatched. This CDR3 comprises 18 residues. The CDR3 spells CASSASGLAGRFHGELFF. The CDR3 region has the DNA TGTGCCAGCAGTGCCTCGGGACTAGCGGGAAGGTTTCACGGGGAGCTGTTTTTT.

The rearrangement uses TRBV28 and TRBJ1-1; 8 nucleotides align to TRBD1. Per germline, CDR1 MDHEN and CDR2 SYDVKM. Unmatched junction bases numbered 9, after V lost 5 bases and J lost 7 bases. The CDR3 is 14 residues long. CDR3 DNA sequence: TGTGCCAGCAGTCTACCGGGACAGGTGGGTGAAGCTTTCTTT. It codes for CASSLPGQVGEAFF.

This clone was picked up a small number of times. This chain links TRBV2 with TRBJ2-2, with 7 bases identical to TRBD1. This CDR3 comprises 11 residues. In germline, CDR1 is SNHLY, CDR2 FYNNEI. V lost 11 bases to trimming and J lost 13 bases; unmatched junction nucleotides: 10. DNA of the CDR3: TGTGCCGTGAGGGGGCGCCGCGGGCTGTTTTTT. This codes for CAVRGRRGLFF.

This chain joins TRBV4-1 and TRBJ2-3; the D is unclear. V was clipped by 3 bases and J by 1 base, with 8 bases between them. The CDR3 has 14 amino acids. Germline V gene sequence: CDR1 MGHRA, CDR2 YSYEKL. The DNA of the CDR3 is TGCGCCAGCAGCCATCCTACACGCACAGATACGCAGTATTTT. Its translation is CASSHPTRTDTQYF.

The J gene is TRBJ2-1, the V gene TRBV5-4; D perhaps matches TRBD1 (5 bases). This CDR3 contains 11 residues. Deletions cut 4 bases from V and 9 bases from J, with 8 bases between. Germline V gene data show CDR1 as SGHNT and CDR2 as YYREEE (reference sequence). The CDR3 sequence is CASSRQSEQFF. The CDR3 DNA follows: TGTGCCAGCAGCAGACAGTCTGAGCAGTTCTTC.

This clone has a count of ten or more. This CDR3 reads CASSEAGTGRYQETQYF. CDR3 DNA: TGTGCCAGCAGTGAAGCTGGGACGGGAAGATACCAAGAGACCCAGTACTTC. V usage is TRBV6-1 and J usage is TRBJ2-5; D tentatively reads TRBD1 or TRBD2 (5 bases each). The CDR3 is made up of 17 amino acids. V lost 0 bases and J lost 0, with 14 bases in between. The germline CDR1 and CDR2 sequences are MNHNS and SASEGT.

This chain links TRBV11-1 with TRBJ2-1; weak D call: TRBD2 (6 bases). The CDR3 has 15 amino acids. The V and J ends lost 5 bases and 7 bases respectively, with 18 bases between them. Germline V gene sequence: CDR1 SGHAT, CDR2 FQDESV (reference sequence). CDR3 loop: CASSLLPGAQNEQFF. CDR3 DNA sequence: TGTGCCAGCAGCCTCCTACCGGGAGCGCAAAATGAGCAGTTCTTC.

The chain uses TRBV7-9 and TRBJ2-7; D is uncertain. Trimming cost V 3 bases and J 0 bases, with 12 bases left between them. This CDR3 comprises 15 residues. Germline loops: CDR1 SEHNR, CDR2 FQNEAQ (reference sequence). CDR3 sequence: CASSFEGSISYEQYF. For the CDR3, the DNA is TGTGCCAGCAGCTTCGAAGGCTCCATCTCCTACGAGCAGTACTTC.

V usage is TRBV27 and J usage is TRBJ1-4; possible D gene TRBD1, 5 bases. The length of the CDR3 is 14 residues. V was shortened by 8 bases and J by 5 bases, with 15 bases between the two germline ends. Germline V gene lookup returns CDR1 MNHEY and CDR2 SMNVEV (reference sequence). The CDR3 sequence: CASGALGRNEKLFF. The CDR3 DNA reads TGTGCCAGCGGGGCCCTAGGGAGGAATGAAAAACTGTTTTTT.

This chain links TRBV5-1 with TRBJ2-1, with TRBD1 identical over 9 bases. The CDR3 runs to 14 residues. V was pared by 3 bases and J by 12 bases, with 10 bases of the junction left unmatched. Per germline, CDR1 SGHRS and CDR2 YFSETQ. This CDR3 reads CASSSAGTGFRQFF. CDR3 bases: TGCGCCAGCAGCTCCGCCGGGACAGGGTTTCGGCAGTTCTTC.

For the CDR3, the DNA is TGTGCCAGTAGTATAGATCCACGTACCCCACAGGGGGCTCTCAATCAGCCCCAGCATTTT. Residues: CASSIDPRTPQGALNQPQHF. The chain carries TRBV19 and TRBJ1-5; 9 nucleotides line up with TRBD1. Germline loops: CDR1 LNHDA, CDR2 SQIVND (reference sequence). The V segment lost 0 bases and the J segment 3 bases; nucleotides outside the gene matches: 15. The CDR3 covers 20 residues.

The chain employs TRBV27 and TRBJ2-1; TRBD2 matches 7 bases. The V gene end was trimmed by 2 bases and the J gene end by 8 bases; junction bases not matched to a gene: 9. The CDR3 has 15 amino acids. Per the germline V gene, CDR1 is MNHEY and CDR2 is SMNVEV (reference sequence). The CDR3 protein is CASSLRGTTWDEQFF. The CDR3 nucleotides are TGTGCCAGCAGTTTACGTGGGACTACCTGGGATGAGCAGTTCTTC.